This TCR beta chain was identified in a study of blood T cell repertoires in COVID-19. The method was immunoSEQ multiplex PCR; TCRdb's version includes in-frame clones alone and lacks a portion of them. The table includes some 260,000 clones, approximately 79% detected once. CDR3 length: 13 amino acids. The trim removed 4 bases at V and 6 bases at J, leaving 6 bases unmatched. Germline values: CDR1 LNHDA, CDR2 SQIVND (reference sequence). The chain combines TRBV19 with TRBJ2-7, with 7 bases matching TRBD1. The sequence was collected from a man aged 25-45 years with acute COVID-19. The sample taken for sequencing was PBMCs or T cells enriched from blood (not recorded which). CDR3 in amino acids: CASSTETGREQYV. The CDR3, as DNA: TGTGCCAGTAGTACAGAGACAGGGCGCGAGCAGTACGTC.